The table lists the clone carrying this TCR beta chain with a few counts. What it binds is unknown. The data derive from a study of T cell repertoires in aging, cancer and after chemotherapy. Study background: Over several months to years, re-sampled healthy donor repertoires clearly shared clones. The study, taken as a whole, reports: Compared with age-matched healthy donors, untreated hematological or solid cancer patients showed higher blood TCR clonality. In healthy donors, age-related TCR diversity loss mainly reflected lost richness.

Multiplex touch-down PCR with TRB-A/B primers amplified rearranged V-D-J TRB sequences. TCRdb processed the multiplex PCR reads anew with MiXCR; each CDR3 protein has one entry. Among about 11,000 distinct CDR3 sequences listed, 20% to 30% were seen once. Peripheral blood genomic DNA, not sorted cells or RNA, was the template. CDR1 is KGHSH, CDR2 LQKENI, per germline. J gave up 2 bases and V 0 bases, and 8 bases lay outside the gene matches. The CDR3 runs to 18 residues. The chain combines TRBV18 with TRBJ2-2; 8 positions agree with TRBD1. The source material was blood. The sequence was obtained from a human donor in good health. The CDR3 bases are TGTGCCAGCTCACCACCGTCAGGGGGCGCCGGTAACACCGGGGAGCTGTTTTTT. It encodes CASSPPSGGAGNTGELFF.